The T cell receptor (beta chain) described here comes from a study of T-cell reconstitution after alpha-beta-depleted transplantation in children. Preparation of the TCRbeta library was carried out with unique molecular identifiers. TCRdb reanalysed the PCR reads using MiXCR and keeps one entry per CDR3 protein. The sample yields roughly 790,000 distinct CDR3 sequences, around 17% seen once. V was trimmed by 3 bases and J by 4 bases, leaving 19 bases between them. This CDR3 comprises 16 residues. Germline V lookup: CDR1 LNHNV, CDR2 YYDKDF (reference sequence). The sequence came from a male patient younger than 18 who had a stem cell transplant for acute lymphoblastic leukemia, so the T cells may come from the graft donor. The material sequenced was PBMCs, mostly from graft donor cells, taken 360 days after TCRalphabeta/CD19-depleted stem cell transplant. This chain joins TRBV15 and TRBJ2-7; D gene ambiguous. As DNA, the CDR3 is TGTGCCACCAGCAGTTCCTTTATTGGTGCAAGATACGAGCAGTACTTC. Translated: CATSSSFIGARYEQYF.